What follows are 7 T cell receptor beta chains derived from one specimen sequenced in a study of Graves' ophthalmopathy and Graves' hyperthyroidism. Transcripts of RNA were the source for amplifying TCR beta CDR3 regions. First-round RT-PCR employed HTBI primers, with a second-round multiplex PCR after it. TCRdb fed the multiplex PCR reads into MiXCR, producing one record per CDR3 protein. The table shows approximately 45,000 distinct CDR3 sequences, with 50% to 65% occurring only once. Sample: peripheral blood. Receptor source: an adult man with Graves' ophthalmopathy.

This clonotype was counted many times. V usage is TRBV4-1 and J usage is TRBJ2-6; D unresolved. This CDR3 is 16 amino acids long. Trimming pared 1 base from V and 0 bases from J, leaving 7 bases between. Germline lookup yields CDR1 MGHRA and CDR2 YSYEKL. CDR3 sequence: CASSQVAGSGANVLTF. In DNA, the CDR3 is TGCGCCAGCAGCCAAGTGGCAGGCTCTGGGGCCAACGTCCTGACTTTC.

The genes are TRBV20-1 and TRBJ1-5, with TRBD1 as a possible D gene (5 bases). Germline CDR1 is DFQATT and CDR2 is SNEGSKA (reference sequence). Trimming took off 6 bases at V and 7 bases at J, with 22 bases between the two ends. CDR3 length: 15 residues. CDR3 loop: CSASTTGTPTQPQHF. Written as DNA, the CDR3 is TGCAGTGCCAGTACGACCGGGACTCCTACACAGCCCCAGCATTTT.

This clonotype came up a few times. V gene TRBV7-6 combines with J gene TRBJ2-7; 8 positions match TRBD1. The V gene's germline CDR1 is SGHVS and CDR2 FNYEAQ. The CDR3 is 14 residues long. With 1 base clipped from V and 7 bases from J, the junction kept 6 bases outside the gene matches. The CDR3 is CASSLGGDRSEQYF. CDR3 bases: TGTGCCAGCAGCTTAGGGGGGGACAGGTCGGAGCAGTACTTC.

The J gene is TRBJ1-6, the V gene TRBV7-2; the D gene is possibly TRBD1 (6 bases). Trimming cost V 5 bases and J 4 bases, with 9 bases left between them. The CDR3 contains 14 residues. Germline V gene lookup returns CDR1 SGHTA and CDR2 FQGNSA. CDR3 nucleotide sequence: TGTGCCAGCAGCCCGGACAGATATAATTCACCCCTCCACTTT. Protein sequence: CASSPDRYNSPLHF.

The sample holds many counts of this clonotype. The J gene is TRBJ1-2, the V gene TRBV28; TRBD1 matches 7 bases. The germline V gene has CDR1 MDHEN and CDR2 SYDVKM. Trimming cost V 3 bases and J 8 bases; bases outside gene matches: 12. This CDR3 contains 15 residues. CDR3 in amino acids: CASSLGGQGELGYTF. The CDR3 DNA is TGTGCCAGCAGTTTGGGTGGGCAGGGGGAACTAGGCTACACCTTC.

The sample holds one count of this clonotype. The chain employs TRBV7-9 and TRBJ2-1; no definite D call. Germline-derived CDR1 and CDR2 are SEHNR and FQNEAQ (reference sequence). The CDR3 runs to 12 residues. Trimming took 7 bases from V and 15 from J, leaving 19 bases between them. The CDR3 protein is CASTPDLEKLFF. The CDR3 DNA sequence: TGTGCCAGCACCCCCGATTTGGAAAAACTGTTCTTC.

This clonotype was picked up many times. This chain links TRBV19 with TRBJ2-3; 8 bases are a match to TRBD1. The germline gives CDR1 LNHDA, CDR2 SQIVND (reference sequence). Losses at the gene ends were 6 bases for V and 0 bases for J; bases not matched to a gene: 5. The CDR3 length is 15 residues. CDR3 amino acids: CASRGTGLSTDTQYF. The CDR3, as DNA: TGTGCCAGTAGGGGGACAGGACTTAGCACAGATACGCAGTATTTT. The variable domain in full, completed from reference TRBV19 and TRBJ2-3, reads DGGITQSPKYLFRKEGQNVTLSCEQNLNHDAMYWYRQDPGQGLRLIYYSQIVNDFQKGDIAEGYSVSREKKESFPLTVTSAQKNPTAFYLCASRGTGLSTDTQYFGPGTRLTVL.